A few counts support the clone carrying this TCR beta chain. The data derive from a study of patients and donors after allogeneic stem cell transplantation. TCRdb re-derived calls from the RT-PCR reads in MiXCR, one entry per CDR3 protein. This table holds around 170,000 distinct CDR3 sequences, 24% found once. Germline values: CDR1 SQVTM, CDR2 ANQGSEA. The CDR3 spans 16 residues. The V end lost 4 bases, the J end lost 0 bases, and 19 bases lay between the germline ends. Sequencing used blood, either unsorted or a sorted T cell fraction (not recorded which). The sequence came from a human donor who was either an allogeneic HSCT recipient or a stem cell or donor lymphocyte infusion donor (not recorded which). It is not recorded whose cells these are; they may come from a transplant donor. The chain couples TRBV29-1 to TRBJ2-7; D gene uncertain. CDR3 nucleotides: TGCAGCGTTGCGGTCCCCAGCAGGCGTTTCTCCTACGAGCAGTACTTC. Translated: CSVAVPSRRFSYEQYF.